This T cell receptor beta chain emerged from a study of identical twins. In TCRdb, the 5' RACE reads were re-called with MiXCR into one record per CDR3 protein. The sample lists 650,000 to 800,000 distinct CDR3 sequences; under 9% were seen once. General observations from the study: For cord blood, abundant beta clonotypes had fewer insertions, unlike memory repertoires, which showed none. Beta out-of-frame sequences showed weaker excess sharing between twins.

On this clonotype: Its antigen is not identified.

J lost 2 bases, V lost 2 bases, and 9 bases had no gene match. Germline values: CDR1 MNHEY, CDR2 SVGEGT. The CDR3 totals 17 residues. This sample also belongs to another study, concerning yellow fever vaccine responses in identical twins.

J is TRBJ2-1 and V is TRBV6-2 or TRBV6-3; the match to TRBD2 covers 7 bases. The material sequenced was PBMCs. This TCR came from a woman aged 18-29 years in good health. The CDR3 nucleotides read TGTGCCAGCAGTTACCCACCCGGGGCGGGAGCCTACAATGAGCAGTTCTTC. Amino acids: CASSYPPGAGAYNEQFF.